These 8 T cell receptor beta chains were sequenced from one sample in a study of blood T cell repertoires in COVID-19. Measured with immunoSEQ multiplex PCR; TCRdb has only the in-frame clones, and not every one. The data show more than 200,000 clones, about 87% seen once. The sample taken for sequencing was PBMCs or T cells enriched from blood (not recorded which). Receptors originate from a woman aged 45-65 years who had recovered from COVID-19.

The rearrangement uses TRBV19 and TRBJ2-7; D call uncertain. CDR1 LNHDA and CDR2 SQIVND come from the germline V gene (reference sequence). CDR3 length: 15 residues. The V and J ends lost 3 bases and 2 bases respectively, with 14 bases between them. CDR3 residues: CASSIVARSPYEQYF. CDR3 DNA: TGTGCCAGTAGTATCGTAGCTCGAAGCCCCTACGAGCAGTACTTC.

The chain links TRBV6-1 to TRBJ1-2; D may be TRBD1 (6 bases). This CDR3 region has 16 residues. From germline, CDR1 is MNHNS and CDR2 SASEGT. Trimming cost V 0 bases and J 9 bases, with 20 bases left between them. The CDR3 region is CASSEAPLILGARYTF. The DNA of the CDR3 is TGTGCCAGCAGTGAAGCGCCCCTAATTTTGGGGGCTCGCTACACCTTC.

The rearrangement links TRBV11-2 to TRBJ2-7, with 7 bases lining up with TRBD1. Germline values: CDR1 SGHAT, CDR2 FQNNGV. This CDR3 has 14 amino acids. V lost 0 bases to trimming and J lost 3 bases; unmatched junction nucleotides: 2. This CDR3 reads CASSLEGTVYEQYF. The CDR3 DNA sequence: TGTGCCAGCAGCTTAGAGGGGACAGTCTACGAGCAGTACTTC. Supplemented by reference TRBV11-2 and TRBJ2-7, the full variable domain reads EAGVAQSPRYKIIEKRQSVAFWCNPISGHATLYWYQQILGQGPKLLIQFQNNGVVDDSQLPKDRFSAERLKGVDSTLKIQPAKLEDSAVYLCASSLEGTVYEQYFGPGTRLTVT.

The chain has TRBV28 and TRBJ1-2; 9 bases match TRBD1. Unmatched junction bases numbered 14, after V lost 5 bases and J lost 1 base. Per the germline V gene, CDR1 is MDHEN and CDR2 is SYDVKM. The CDR3 spans 18 residues. DNA of the CDR3: TGTGCCAGCAGTGCCCCGGGACAGGGATCATGGGGTAACTATGGCTACACCTTC. Its translation is CASSAPGQGSWGNYGYTF.

V usage is TRBV28 and J usage is TRBJ1-2; no firm D call. The CDR3 length is 14 residues. Trimming pared 3 bases from V and 0 bases from J, leaving 8 bases between. Germline V CDR1 and CDR2: MDHEN, SYDVKM. CDR3 in amino acids: CASSFWSANYGYTF. Here the CDR3 DNA reads TGTGCCAGCAGTTTCTGGTCGGCTAACTATGGCTACACCTTC.

This rearrangement joins TRBV6-2 or TRBV6-3 to TRBJ2-3; TRBD2 aligns across 8 bases. J gave up 0 bases and V 5 bases, and 10 bases lay outside the gene matches. Germline CDR1 and CDR2: MNHEY and SVGEGT. CDR3 size: 17 residues. The CDR3 sequence is CASSPSGTSASTDTQYF. The CDR3 nucleotides are TGTGCCAGCAGTCCCTCGGGGACTAGTGCTAGCACAGATACGCAGTATTTT.

The V gene is TRBV28, the J gene TRBJ2-2, with 8 bases identical to TRBD2. The CDR3 contains 14 residues. CDR1 and CDR2 (germline): MDHEN, SYDVKM. Trimming cost V 6 bases and J 5 bases; bases outside gene matches: 5. CDR3 nucleotides: TGTGCCAGCAGATACGGCGGGAGGACCGGGGAGCTGTTTTTT. Translating it yields CASRYGGRTGELFF.

The J gene is TRBJ1-2, the V gene TRBV5-8; D is undetermined. Trimming shortened V by 2 bases and J by 8 bases, and 16 bases separated the two germline ends. This CDR3 is 14 amino acids long. Germline V lookup: CDR1 SGHTS, CDR2 YDEGEE. The CDR3 sequence: CASSFGEEGPGYTF. The CDR3, as DNA: TGTGCCAGCAGCTTTGGGGAGGAGGGCCCCGGCTACACCTTC.